The sequence of this TCR beta chain was determined in a study of beta chain features in type 1 diabetes. Trimming removed 3 bases from V and 2 bases from J, with 10 bases in between. This CDR3 spans 13 amino acids. Germline lookup yields CDR1 SQVTM and CDR2 ANQGSEA. Expressed TCRB transcripts were sequenced because the isolated RNA had all been reverse transcribed beforehand. The protocol was immunoSEQ multiplex PCR, while the TCRdb copy is restricted to in-frame clones and leaves out a portion. The sample yields some 410,000 clones, around 13% seen once. This clone has more than one count but fewer than ten.

The chain recombines TRBV29-1 with TRBJ1-2; TRBD1 is a possible D gene (5 bases). Sequenced material: naive CD4+ T cells from blood. This sequence originates from a man between 25 and 39 years old in good health. This CDR3 is CSVDKGRNYGYTF. CDR3 nucleotide sequence: TGCAGCGTTGACAAGGGACGAAACTATGGCTACACCTTC.